This T cell receptor beta chain comes out of a study of response to subunit inactivated influenza vaccine. General study results and limits: Each seasonal influenza vaccination recruits few new T cells, the authors suggested.

The CDR3 runs 13 residues. The germline CDR1 and CDR2 sequences are KGHSH and LQKENI. V lost 3 bases to trimming and J lost 8 bases, with 11 bases between them. In regard to this clonotype: Its antigen is not identified.

Each CDR3 protein is one row after TCRdb ran MiXCR on the RT-PCR reads. Of 530,000 or so distinct CDR3 sequences in the sample, 10% to 15% were seen once. This chain links TRBV18 with TRBJ1-3; D remains ambiguous. The sequences come from PBMCs from blood, collected on the day of vaccination. The TCR originated in a man between 50 and 59 years old who received an inactivated influenza vaccine. DNA of the CDR3: TGTGCCAGCTCACCCCCGACCGCGTACACCATATATTTT. Amino acid sequence: CASSPPTAYTIYF.